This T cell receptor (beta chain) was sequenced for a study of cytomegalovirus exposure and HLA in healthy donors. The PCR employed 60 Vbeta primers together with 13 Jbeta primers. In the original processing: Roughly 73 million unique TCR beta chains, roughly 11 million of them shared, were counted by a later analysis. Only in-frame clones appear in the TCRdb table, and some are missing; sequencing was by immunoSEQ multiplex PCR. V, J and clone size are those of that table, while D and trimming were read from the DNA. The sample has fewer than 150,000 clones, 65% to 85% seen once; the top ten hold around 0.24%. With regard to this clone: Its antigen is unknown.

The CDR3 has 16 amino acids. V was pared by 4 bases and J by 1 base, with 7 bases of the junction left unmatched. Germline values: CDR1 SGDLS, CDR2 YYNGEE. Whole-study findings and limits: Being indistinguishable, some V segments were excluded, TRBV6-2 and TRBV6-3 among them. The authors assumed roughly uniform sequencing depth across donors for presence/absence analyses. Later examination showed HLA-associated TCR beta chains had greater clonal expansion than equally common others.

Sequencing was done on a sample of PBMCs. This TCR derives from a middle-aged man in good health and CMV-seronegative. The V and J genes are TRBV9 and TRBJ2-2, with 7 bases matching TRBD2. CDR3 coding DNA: TGTGCCAGCAGCCCCCGACTAGCCGAGAACACCGGGGAGCTGTTTTTT. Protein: CASSPRLAENTGELFF.